These 22 T cell receptor beta chains were all obtained from the same sample, sequenced in a study of cytotoxic CD8 clonotypes in ibrutinib-treated CLL. Measured with immunoSEQ multiplex PCR; TCRdb has only the in-frame clones, and not every one. The sample lists some 150,000 clones; 77% were seen once. Sample: PBMCs, taken after 12 months of ibrutinib treatment. Every receptor here comes from a human donor with chronic lymphocytic leukemia.

The chain couples TRBV10-3 to TRBJ1-1; D gene uncertain. The CDR3 is 14 residues long. Trimming removed 11 bases from V and 2 bases from J, with 18 bases in between. Germline CDR1 is ENHRY and CDR2 is SYGVKD. CDR3 region: CAVRGSGPNTEAFF. For the CDR3, the DNA is TGTGCCGTAAGAGGTTCAGGACCCAACACTGAAGCTTTCTTT.

The count of this clone is one. The chain is built from TRBV14 and TRBJ2-7, with no clear D. This CDR3 spans 14 amino acids. Trimming took off 7 bases at V and 0 bases at J, with 13 bases between the two ends. Germline CDR1 and CDR2: SGHDN and FVKESK. CDR3 bases: TGTGCCAGCACCCCAACTTGGGGCTCCTACGAGCAGTACTTC. It encodes CASTPTWGSYEQYF.

The chain uses TRBV6-1 and TRBJ2-3, with TRBD2 matching 8 bases. Germline values: CDR1 MNHNS, CDR2 SASEGT. Trimming at V came to 4 bases and at J to 1 base, leaving 10 bases not matched to a gene. The CDR3 length is 17 residues. CDR3 coding DNA: TGTGCCAGCAGTGCAAGCGGGGGCGTTTGGGGCACAGATACGCAGTATTTT. Its protein is CASSASGGVWGTDTQYF.

This clone was seen a few times. Other DNA sequences of this sample code for an identical CDR3. The chain recombines TRBV7-9 with TRBJ1-2, with a weak D call TRBD1 (5 bases). This CDR3 is 15 amino acids long. From germline, CDR1 is SEHNR and CDR2 FQNEAQ (reference sequence). Between the trimmed V and J ends, which lost 3 bases and 4 bases, there was a span of 15 bases. The CDR3 nucleotides are TGTGCCAGCAGCTTGGGGGTGTCTGGGGCCTATGGCTACACCTTC. Residues: CASSLGVSGAYGYTF.

The chain couples TRBV5-5 to TRBJ1-4; a possible D gene is TRBD1 (6 bases). V was cut by 5 bases and J by 6 bases, with 11 bases left in between. CDR3 length equals 13 residues. Germline V gene data show CDR1 as SGHKS and CDR2 as YYEKEE (reference sequence). As DNA, the CDR3 is TGTGCCAGCAGGGCGGCAGGGGATGAAAAACTGTTTTTT. This gives the protein CASRAAGDEKLFF.

The chain carries TRBV7-2 and TRBJ2-3; the D is unclear. This CDR3 has 13 residues. Germline lookup yields CDR1 SGHTA and CDR2 FQGNSA. Trimming removed 4 bases from V and 5 bases from J, with 10 bases in between. Written as DNA, the CDR3 is TGTGCCAGCAGCTCCCGAAGCGAAGATACGCAGTATTTT. Amino acids: CASSSRSEDTQYF.

The chain has TRBV11-3 and TRBJ2-1, with 7 bases fitting TRBD2. V lost 0 bases and J lost 14; bases outside the gene matches: 7. Germline lookup yields CDR1 SGHNT and CDR2 YENEEA. The CDR3 spans 13 residues. The chain's CDR3 is CASSLDRTSRKFF. The CDR3 DNA sequence: TGTGCCAGCAGCTTAGATCGGACTAGTCGGAAGTTCTTC.

CDR3 sequence reads: CASRQGQREQYF. Here the CDR3 DNA reads TGTGCCAGCAGGCAGGGTCAGCGCGAGCAGTACTTC. The V and J genes are TRBV27 and TRBJ2-7; perhaps TRBD1 as D (5 bases). V lost 6 bases to trimming and J lost 6 bases, with 12 bases between them. From germline, CDR1 is MNHEY and CDR2 SMNVEV (reference sequence). There are 12 residues in the CDR3.

This chain links TRBV7-7 with TRBJ2-5; D gene uncertain. The CDR3 runs 14 residues. CDR1 and CDR2 from the germline V gene are SSHAT and FNYEAQ (reference sequence). Between the trimmed V and J ends, which lost 5 bases and 2 bases, there was a span of 12 bases. CDR3: CASSPFGQQETQYF. CDR3 DNA: TGTGCCAGCAGCCCCTTCGGGCAGCAAGAGACCCAGTACTTC. The entire variable domain, with the rest obtained from reference TRBV7-7 and TRBJ2-5, is as follows: GAGVSQSPRYKVTKRGQDVTLRCDPISSHATLYWYQQALGQGPEFLTYFNYEAQPDKSGLPSDRFSAERPEGSISTLTIQRTEQRDSAMYRCASSPFGQQETQYFGPGTRLLVL.

The CDR3 bases are TGTGCCAGCACTGGGGGACAGGGCGCTCCGTTGGAAGCTTTCTTT. Its protein product is CASTGGQGAPLEAFF. The rearrangement joins TRBV6-1 to TRBJ1-1; 9 nucleotides agree with TRBD1. The germline V gene has CDR1 MNHNS and CDR2 SASEGT. V trimming: 7 bases; J trimming: 8 bases; junction bases outside the gene matches: 14. This CDR3 comprises 15 residues.

V gene TRBV6-1 combines with J gene TRBJ2-7; TRBD1 matches at 8 bases. The CDR3 is 14 residues long. Trimming took 7 bases from V and 5 from J; bases not matched to a gene: 10. In germline, CDR1 is MNHNS, CDR2 SASEGT. The CDR3 is CASTGWDRTNEQYF. For the CDR3, the DNA is TGTGCCAGCACGGGATGGGACAGGACCAACGAGCAGTACTTC.

The rearrangement uses TRBV27 and TRBJ2-7; tentatively, D is TRBD2 (5 bases). Trimming cost V 3 bases and J 1 base, with 13 bases left between them. From germline, CDR1 is MNHEY and CDR2 SMNVEV (reference sequence). CDR3 length equals 15 residues. CDR3 coding DNA: TGTGCCAGCAGTTTTAACCTAGCACGGTCCTACGAGCAGTACTTC. Translated, it gives CASSFNLARSYEQYF.

Only a few counts were recorded for this clone. The genes are TRBV10-3 and TRBJ2-1; 14 positions agree with TRBD2. Unmatched junction bases numbered 8, after V lost 7 bases and J lost 0 bases. The CDR3 length is 18 residues. Germline assignment: CDR1 ENHRY and CDR2 SYGVKD. The CDR3 DNA follows: TGTGCCATCATGCCCGGGACTAGCGGGGGAAGCTCCTACAATGAGCAGTTCTTC. Translation: CAIMPGTSGGSSYNEQFF.

This clone was seen a few times. The rearrangement uses TRBV7-9 and TRBJ2-3; unclear D gene. V was cut by 5 bases and J by 6 bases, with 12 bases left in between. CDR1 is SEHNR, CDR2 FQNEAQ, per germline (reference sequence). This CDR3 has 13 amino acids. CDR3 DNA: TGTGCCAGCAGCCTACTTGATTCGGATACGCAGTATTTT. Its translation is CASSLLDSDTQYF.

V is TRBV6-6 and J is TRBJ2-1, with 7 bases lining up with TRBD1. Germline V gene lookup returns CDR1 MNHNY and CDR2 SVGAGI (reference sequence). This CDR3 comprises 14 residues. Trimming removed 0 bases from V and 8 bases from J; junction bases left unmatched: 4. The CDR3 here is CASSYSRDSDEQFF. The CDR3 region has the DNA TGTGCCAGCAGTTACTCTAGGGACAGCGATGAGCAGTTCTTC.

This chain connects TRBV6-5 to TRBJ2-7, with 11 bases fitting TRBD2. V shed 6 bases and J 3 bases; nucleotides not matched to a gene: 7. The V gene's germline CDR1 is MNHEY and CDR2 SVGAGI. The CDR3 length is 15 residues. In nucleotides, the CDR3 is TGTGCCAGCAGACGGGGGACTAGCGGAAACTACGAGCAGTACTTC. Translation: CASRRGTSGNYEQYF.

DNA for the CDR3: TGTGCCAGCAGGGGGGACAGGGCGAGGACTGAAGCTTTCTTT. Translating it yields CASRGDRARTEAFF. The V and J genes are TRBV6-1 and TRBJ1-1, with TRBD1 matching over 9 bases. The CDR3 contains 14 residues. Germline CDR1 is MNHNS and CDR2 is SASEGT. J lost 5 bases, V lost 6 bases, and 7 bases had no gene match.

CDR3 in DNA: TGTGCCAGCAGTTCGTTCGCGGGGAACACTGAAGCTTTCTTT. Translating gives CASSSFAGNTEAFF. V and J are TRBV6-5 and TRBJ1-1; D is unclear. Germline CDR1 is MNHEY and CDR2 is SVGAGI. The CDR3 length is 14 residues. Trimming pared 4 bases from V and 1 base from J, leaving 10 bases between.

The chain uses TRBV5-4 and TRBJ2-1; no firm D call. Trimming pared 3 bases from V and 4 bases from J, leaving 11 bases between. The CDR3 is 14 residues long. Germline CDR1 is SGHNT and CDR2 is YYREEE (reference sequence). Here the CDR3 DNA reads TGTGCCAGCAGCTCAATCCTAGGTTACAATGAGCAGTTCTTC. It is translated as CASSSILGYNEQFF.

The V call is TRBV5-8, the J call TRBJ1-4; TRBD1 is a possible D gene (5 bases). The germline V gene encodes CDR1 SGHTS and CDR2 YDEGEE. The CDR3 sequence is 15 residues long. V was shortened by 5 bases and J by 8 bases, with 19 bases between the two germline ends. The CDR3 sequence: CASSLLWGKAEKLFF. The CDR3 nucleotides read TGTGCCAGCAGTCTCCTCTGGGGGAAGGCAGAAAAACTGTTTTTT. The variable domain in full, with the rest retrieved from reference TRBV5-8 and TRBJ1-4, is EAGVTQSPTHLIKTRGQQATLRCSPISGHTSVYWYQQALGLGLQFLLWYDEGEERNRGNFPPRFSGRQFPNYSSELNVNALELEDSALYLCASSLLWGKAEKLFFGSGTQLSVL.

This clone was detected a few times. This chain joins TRBV28 and TRBJ2-3, with D maybe TRBD2 (7 bases). V gave up 5 bases and J gave up 1 base, with 13 bases separating them. Germline-derived CDR1 and CDR2 are MDHEN and SYDVKM. The CDR3 covers 15 residues. As DNA, the CDR3 is TGTGCCAGCAGTGGGGGGCTAGCGGGCACAGATACGCAGTATTTT. Amino acid sequence: CASSGGLAGTDTQYF.

This chain's CDR3 is CASSLGDGPVGQYF. The CDR3 DNA is TGTGCCAGCAGCTTGGGGGACGGCCCAGTGGGGCAGTACTTC. The chain employs TRBV7-9 and TRBJ2-7; possibly TRBD1 or TRBD2 for D (5 bases each). The V gene lost 3 bases and the J gene lost 9 bases, with 18 bases spanning the gap. Per the germline V gene, CDR1 is SEHNR and CDR2 is FQNEAQ (reference sequence). The CDR3 covers 14 residues. Full variable domain (missing parts from reference TRBV7-9 and TRBJ2-7): DTGVSQNPRHKITKRGQNVTFRCDPISEHNRLYWYRQTLGQGPEFLTYFQNEAQLEKSRLLSDRFSAERPKGSFSTLEIQRTEQGDSAMYLCASSLGDGPVGQYFGPGTRLTVT.